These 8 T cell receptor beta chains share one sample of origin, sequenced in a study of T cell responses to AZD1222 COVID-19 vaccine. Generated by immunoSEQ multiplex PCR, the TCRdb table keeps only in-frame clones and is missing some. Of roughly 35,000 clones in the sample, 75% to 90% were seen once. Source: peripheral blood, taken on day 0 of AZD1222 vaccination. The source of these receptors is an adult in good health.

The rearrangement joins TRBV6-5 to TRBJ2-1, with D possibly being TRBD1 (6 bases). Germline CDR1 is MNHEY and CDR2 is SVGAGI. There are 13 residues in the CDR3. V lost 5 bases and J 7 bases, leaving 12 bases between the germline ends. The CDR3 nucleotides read TGTGCCAGCAGTCAGGGGTTGAGGAATGAGCAGTTCTTC. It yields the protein CASSQGLRNEQFF.

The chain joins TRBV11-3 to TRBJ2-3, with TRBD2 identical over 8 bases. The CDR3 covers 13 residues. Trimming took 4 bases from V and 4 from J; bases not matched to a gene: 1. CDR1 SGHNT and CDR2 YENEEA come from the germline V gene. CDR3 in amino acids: CASSSGGADTQYF. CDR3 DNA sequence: TGTGCCAGCAGCTCGGGGGGGGCAGATACGCAGTATTTT.

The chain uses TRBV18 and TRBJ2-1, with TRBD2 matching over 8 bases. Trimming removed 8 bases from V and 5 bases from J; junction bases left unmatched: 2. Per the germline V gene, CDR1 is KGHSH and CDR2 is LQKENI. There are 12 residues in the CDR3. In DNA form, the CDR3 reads TGTGCCAGCCGGGAGGGCCACAATGAGCAGTTCTTC. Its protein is CASREGHNEQFF. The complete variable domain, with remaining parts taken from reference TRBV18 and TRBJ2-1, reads NAGVMQNPRHLVRRRGQEARLRCSPMKGHSHVYWYRQLPEEGLKFMVYLQKENIIDESGMPKERFSAEFPKEGPSILRIQQVVRGDSAAYFCASREGHNEQFFGPGTRLTVL.

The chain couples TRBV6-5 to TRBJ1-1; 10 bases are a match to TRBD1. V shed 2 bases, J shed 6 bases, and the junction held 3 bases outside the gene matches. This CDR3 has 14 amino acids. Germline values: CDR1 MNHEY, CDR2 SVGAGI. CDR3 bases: TGTGCCAGCAGTTACGGACAGGGGGTCTCTGAAGCTTTCTTT. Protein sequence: CASSYGQGVSEAFF.

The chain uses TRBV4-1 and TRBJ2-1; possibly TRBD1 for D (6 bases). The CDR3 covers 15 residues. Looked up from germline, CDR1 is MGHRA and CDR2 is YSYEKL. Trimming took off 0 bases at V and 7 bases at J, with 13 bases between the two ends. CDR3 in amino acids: CASSQDGGVSNEQFF. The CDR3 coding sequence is TGCGCCAGCAGCCAAGATGGGGGCGTTAGTAATGAGCAGTTCTTC.

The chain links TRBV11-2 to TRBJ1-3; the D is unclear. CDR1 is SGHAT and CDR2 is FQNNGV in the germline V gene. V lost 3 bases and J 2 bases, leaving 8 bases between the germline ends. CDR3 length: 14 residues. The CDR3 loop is CASSLGMTGNTIYF. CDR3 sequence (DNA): TGTGCCAGCAGCTTGGGGATGACTGGAAACACCATATATTTT.

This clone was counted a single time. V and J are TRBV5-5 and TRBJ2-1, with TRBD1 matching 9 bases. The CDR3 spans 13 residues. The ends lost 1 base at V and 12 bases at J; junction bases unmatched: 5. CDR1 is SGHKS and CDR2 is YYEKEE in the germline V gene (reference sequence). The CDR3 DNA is TGTGCCAGCAGCTTGAAAGGGACAGGGTGGCAGTTCTTC. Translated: CASSLKGTGWQFF.

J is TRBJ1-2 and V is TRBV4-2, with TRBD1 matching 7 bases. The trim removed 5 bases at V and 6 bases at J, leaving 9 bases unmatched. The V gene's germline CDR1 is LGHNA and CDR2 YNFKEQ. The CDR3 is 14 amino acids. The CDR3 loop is CASSTGQVTNGYTF. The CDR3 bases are TGTGCCAGCAGCACAGGACAGGTGACGAATGGCTACACCTTC.